Included here is one T cell receptor beta chain sequence, with context. Its antigen is still unknown. The input lacks base qualities; no much larger clone sits a single base away. This sample was taken from a study of human T cells and chemical hapten exposure (dated by TCRdb to the early 2020s). Study-level background: For sensitization, 2% DPC in acetone was applied to a 2 cm by 2 cm area of upper inner arm skin. Throughout the study period of about 23 weeks, patients also received therapeutic DPC doses to the scalp every week. Patch testing was performed on the upper back with Finn chambers containing 0.01% DPC, and the patch tests were scored after 6 days according to International Contact Dermatitis Research Group standards. The mostly female patient cohort included alopecia areata with under or over 50% scalp involvement, alopecia totalis and alopecia universalis. Libraries were pooled for sequencing, and per-sample TCR yields varied mainly because of small differences in library volumes within the pool. The study tracked peripheral blood TCR repertoire changes in vivo during primary and secondary sensitization to the hapten diphenylcyclopropenone (DPC) in alopecia patients. Blood samples were taken from patients before sensitization (week 0) and then at 2, 6 and about 24 weeks after DPC sensitization. For TCR sequencing, blood came from 25 to 35 alopecia patients at anywhere from one to four time points (pre-sensitization, 2, 6 and 24 weeks).

According to the study, the label for this sample's time point signals: patch test 1, 2 weeks after DPC sensitization. Reading the label with the study, this specimen's treatment or condition is: therapeutic diphenylcyclopropenone sensitization with weekly scalp DPC. At every patch-test visit, the blood draw took place before the patch test was put on. Patients were considered eligible if aged 18 to 70, diagnosed with alopecia and deemed suitable for DPC therapy, and patients were excluded if pregnant. Total RNA was extracted from unfractionated whole blood collected in Tempus Blood RNA tubes. There are 14 amino acids in the CDR3, from cysteine to phenylalanine inclusive. Only the CDR3 DNA is retained, 42 bases long and in frame from the first base. The germline V gene yields SQVTM for CDR1 and ANQGSEA for CDR2. Trimming takes 6 bases from V and 2 bases from J, and the germline ends sit 16 bases apart.

The library relied on RACE. The sequencer listed for this sample is NextSeq 500. During library preparation, unique molecular identifiers were attached to individual cDNA molecules so that TCRs could be counted quantitatively and reproducibly. Each blood RNA sample was used to sequence both TCR alpha and TCR beta chains. Regarding the original processing steps: Samples had a median of approximately 93,000 TCRs, with a range from roughly 23,224 to 700,000. The Decombinator software suite was used to annotate V, J and CDR3 in the TCR reads. Every sample was subsampled to the same number of TCRs (28,000) for the PS versus PT1 abundance plots. Expanded TCRs were defined as absent before sensitization and observed at least eight times at the 2-week time point. The public reads were reprocessed in TCRdb via fastp at Q25 and MiXCR, keeping in-frame beta chains. For every CDR3 protein sequence, its rows merge into one entry that carries the most common genes and DNA. None of the V and J calls come from the authors' own analysis; TCRdb made them. This sample holds about 99,000 distinct CDR3 sequences; 9.5% to 15% were observed only once. Approximately 2% of the sample lies in the top ten.

Overall study outcomes, separate from this receptor: No change with DPC sensitization was found in the number of TCRs above 1 in 1000 frequency, and no evidence of global repertoire structure alterations was found. After repeated subsampling, the strength of the expansion versus patch-test correlation and the threshold at which it became significant changed. Because all patients had alopecia, a presumed autoimmune disease, the immune response of the patients might differ from that of healthy individuals. A positive correlation was found between the number of PT1 expanded TCRs and patch test score, with significance reached at thresholds 8, 16 and 32 but not 4. Significantly more large CDR3 similarity clusters were formed by expanded TCRs than by pre-sensitization or healthy control sets, consistent with antigen-driven responses.

This clonotype was obtained from a woman in her forties with alopecia areata. Some clones in this sample may be carry-over from other donors' samples. Sample: whole blood, taken in connection with sensitization to the hapten diphenylcyclopropenone (DPC). This sequence uses TRBV29-1 and TRBJ1-1, with the D gene call left open. The CDR3 reads CSVYVGSANTEAFF. The nucleotide sequence is given as TGCAGCGTCTACGTGGGGTCAGCAAACACTGAAGCTTTCTTT.